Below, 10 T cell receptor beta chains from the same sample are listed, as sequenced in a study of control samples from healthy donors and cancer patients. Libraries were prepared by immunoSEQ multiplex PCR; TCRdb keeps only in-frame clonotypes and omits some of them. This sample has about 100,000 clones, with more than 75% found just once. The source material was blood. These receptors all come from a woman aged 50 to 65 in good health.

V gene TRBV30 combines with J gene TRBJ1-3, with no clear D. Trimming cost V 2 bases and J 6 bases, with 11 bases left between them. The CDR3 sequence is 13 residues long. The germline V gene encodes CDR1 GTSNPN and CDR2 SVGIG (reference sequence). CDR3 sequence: CAWSWGVENTIYF. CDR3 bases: TGTGCCTGGAGTTGGGGAGTTGAAAACACCATATATTTT. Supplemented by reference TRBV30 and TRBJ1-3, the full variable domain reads SQTIHQWPATLVQPVGSPLSLECTVEGTSNPNLYWYRQAAGRGLQLLFYSVGIGQISSEVPQNLSASRPQDRQFILSSKKLLLSDSGFYLCAWSWGVENTIYFGEGSWLTVV.

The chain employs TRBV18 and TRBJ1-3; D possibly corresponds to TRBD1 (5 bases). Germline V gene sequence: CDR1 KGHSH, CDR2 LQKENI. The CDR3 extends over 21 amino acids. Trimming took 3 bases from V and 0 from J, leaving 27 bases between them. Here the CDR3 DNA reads TGTGCCAGCTCACCTGGGGCGTTAGGGTTTATGGGACGGAACTCTGGAAACACCATATATTTT. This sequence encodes CASSPGALGFMGRNSGNTIYF.

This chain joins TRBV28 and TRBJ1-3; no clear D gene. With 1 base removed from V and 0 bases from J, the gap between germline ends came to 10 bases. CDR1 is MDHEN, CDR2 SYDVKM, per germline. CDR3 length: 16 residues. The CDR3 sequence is CASSLSYSASGNTIYF. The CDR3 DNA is TGTGCCAGCAGTTTATCTTATTCGGCCTCTGGAAACACCATATATTTT.

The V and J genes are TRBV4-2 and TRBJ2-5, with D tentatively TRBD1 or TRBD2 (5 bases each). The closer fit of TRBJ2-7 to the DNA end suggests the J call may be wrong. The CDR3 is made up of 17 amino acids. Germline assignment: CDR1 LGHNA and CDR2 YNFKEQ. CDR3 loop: CASSQDSDSEIPYEQYF. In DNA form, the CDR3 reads TGTGCCAGCAGCCAAGATAGCGACAGCGAGATCCCGTACGAGCAGTACTTC.

The CDR3 spells CASSLRQSPVGGYTF. For the CDR3, the DNA is TGTGCCAGCAGCTTAAGACAGTCCCCGGTCGGGGGCTACACCTTC. The chain recombines TRBV7-9 with TRBJ1-2, with D tentatively TRBD1 (5 bases). CDR3 length: 15 residues. CDR1 is SEHNR and CDR2 is FQNEAQ in the germline V gene (reference sequence). V was cut by 2 bases and J by 8 bases, with 18 bases left in between.

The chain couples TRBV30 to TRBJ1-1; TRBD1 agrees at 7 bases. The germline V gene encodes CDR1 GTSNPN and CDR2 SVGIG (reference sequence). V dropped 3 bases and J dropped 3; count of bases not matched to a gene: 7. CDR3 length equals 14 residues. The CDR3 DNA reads TGTGCCTGGAGATACAGGGGTGGGTACACTGAAGCTTTCTTT. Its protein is CAWRYRGGYTEAFF.

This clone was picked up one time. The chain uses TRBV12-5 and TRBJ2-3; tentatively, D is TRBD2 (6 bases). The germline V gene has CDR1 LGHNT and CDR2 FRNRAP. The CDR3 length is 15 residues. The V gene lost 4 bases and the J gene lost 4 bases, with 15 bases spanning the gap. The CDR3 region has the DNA TGTGCTAGTGGTTCGGGAGAGGGCGGCTCAGATACGCAGTATTTT. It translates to CASGSGEGGSDTQYF.

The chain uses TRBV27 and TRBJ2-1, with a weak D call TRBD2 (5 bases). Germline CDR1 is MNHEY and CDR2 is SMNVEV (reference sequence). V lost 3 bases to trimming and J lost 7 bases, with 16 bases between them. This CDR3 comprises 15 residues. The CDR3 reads CASSFSFPSWNEQFF. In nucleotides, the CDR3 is TGTGCCAGCAGTTTTAGTTTTCCTAGCTGGAATGAGCAGTTCTTC.

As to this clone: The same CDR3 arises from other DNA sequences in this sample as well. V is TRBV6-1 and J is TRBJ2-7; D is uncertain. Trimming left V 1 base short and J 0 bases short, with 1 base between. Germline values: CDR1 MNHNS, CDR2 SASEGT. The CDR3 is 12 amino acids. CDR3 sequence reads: CASSEGSYEQYV. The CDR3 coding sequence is TGTGCCAGCAGTGAAGGCTCCTACGAGCAGTACGTC.

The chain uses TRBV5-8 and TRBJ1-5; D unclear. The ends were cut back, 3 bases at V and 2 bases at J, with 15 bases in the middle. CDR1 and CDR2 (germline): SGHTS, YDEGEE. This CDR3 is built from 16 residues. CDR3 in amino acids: CASSSRPGNGNQPQHF. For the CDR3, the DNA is TGTGCCAGCAGCTCTCGACCGGGGAACGGCAATCAGCCCCAGCATTTT.